This T cell receptor (beta chain) originates from a study of naive and memory T cell subsets. Points from the study as a whole: A few larger clonotypes appeared in naive repertoires, especially CD8, possibly memory cells re-expressing CD45RA. In CD4 and CD8 cells, diversity dropped from naive through EMRA.

CDR3 length: 12 residues. Trimming stripped 4 bases from V and 2 bases from J, with 6 bases between. The V gene's germline CDR1 is MDHEN and CDR2 SYDVKM. The beta constant-region primer was an equimolar mix of two oligonucleotides covering TRBC1 and TRBC2. Nested alpha and beta constant-region primers with the SP2 primer drove four PCR rounds on ligated cDNA. TCRdb re-called the UMI-ligation and nested PCR reads through MiXCR, storing one row per CDR3 protein. Here the sample spans 150,000 or so distinct CDR3 sequences, about 23% being singletons. Separate alpha and beta amplification began at the second PCR step. After CD4 positive bead selection, the CD4-negative fraction gave CD8 T cells. Cells stained for CD3, CD4, CD8, CD45RA and CD27 were sorted into four subsets. There are a few counts of this clonotype. Its antigen is currently unknown.

This TCR came from a human donor in good health. The sequenced sample was naive CD4+ T cells from blood. The gene calls are TRBV28 and TRBJ2-7, with a weak D call TRBD2 (6 bases). Here the CDR3 DNA reads TGTGCCAGCAGTTGGGGGGCCTACGAGCAGTACTTC. Its translation: CASSWGAYEQYF.